Presented here are 25 T cell receptor beta chains from one specimen sequenced in a study of graft-versus-host responses after intestinal transplantation. Sequenced by immunoSEQ multiplex PCR; TCRdb stores in-frame clones only, minus some. The profile shows about 45,000 clones, about 91% of them singletons. The material sequenced was PBMCs, taken 524 days after transplant. The receptors were gathered from a human patient who received an intestinal transplant, so some T cells may come from the graft donor.

This clone was detected once. The chain links TRBV5-1 to TRBJ1-1, with 8 bases that match TRBD1. The V and J ends lost 3 bases and 1 base, in that order; junction bases with no gene match: 5. The CDR3 runs 15 residues. Germline V gene sequence: CDR1 SGHRS, CDR2 YFSETQ. In DNA form, the CDR3 reads TGCGCCAGCAGCTGGGGACAGGCGTCGAACACTGAAGCTTTCTTT. Protein: CASSWGQASNTEAFF. Complete variable domain (other parts from reference TRBV5-1 and TRBJ1-1): KAGVTQTPRYLIKTRGQQVTLSCSPISGHRSVSWYQQTPGQGLQFLFEYFSETQRNKGNFPGRFSGRQFSNSRSEMNVSTLELGDSALYLCASSWGQASNTEAFFGQGTRLTVV.

J is TRBJ2-6 and V is TRBV9, with 10 bases matching TRBD1. This CDR3 has 18 amino acids. V shed 3 bases and J 2 bases; nucleotides not matched to a gene: 8. The germline gives CDR1 SGDLS, CDR2 YYNGEE. The CDR3 is CASSGAGTGVTGANVLTF. The DNA for the CDR3 is TGTGCCAGCAGCGGCGCCGGGACAGGGGTGACTGGGGCCAACGTCCTGACTTTC.

The chain carries TRBV4-2 and TRBJ1-2; D is unresolved. There are 16 residues in the CDR3. Germline assignment: CDR1 LGHNA and CDR2 YNFKEQ. V lost 4 bases and J 8 bases, leaving 23 bases between the germline ends. The CDR3 spells CASSLSAVSATEGYTF. CDR3 coding DNA: TGTGCCAGCAGCCTGTCAGCCGTCTCAGCCACAGAGGGCTACACCTTC.

This sequence joins TRBV9 and TRBJ2-1, with D perhaps being TRBD1 or TRBD2 (5 bases each). CDR1 is SGDLS and CDR2 is YYNGEE in the germline V gene. With 1 base removed from V and 7 bases from J, the gap between germline ends came to 12 bases. CDR3 length equals 14 residues. The CDR3 DNA sequence: TGTGCCAGCAGCGTAACCCCTGGGGGAAATGAGCAGTTCTTC. Translating gives CASSVTPGGNEQFF.

This clone was detected only once. V is TRBV27 and J is TRBJ2-1, with 7 bases identical to TRBD2. V gave up 2 bases and J gave up 0 bases; unmatched junction bases: 1. Germline V gene data show CDR1 as MNHEY and CDR2 as SMNVEV (reference sequence). The length of the CDR3 is 15 residues. CDR3 coding DNA: TGTGCCAGCAGTTTAGCGGGAGCCTCCTACAATGAGCAGTTCTTC. It yields the protein CASSLAGASYNEQFF.

The chain uses TRBV11-2 and TRBJ2-7, with D maybe TRBD2 (6 bases). The CDR3 has 13 amino acids. V lost 5 bases and J lost 4, with 12 bases in between. The germline V gene encodes CDR1 SGHAT and CDR2 FQNNGV. The CDR3 DNA reads TGTGCCAGCAGCCCGGGACTCGAATACGAGCAGTACTTC. Encoded protein: CASSPGLEYEQYF.

V usage is TRBV7-3 and J usage is TRBJ2-2; 9 nucleotides agree with TRBD1. The CDR3 loop spans 16 amino acids. Looked up from germline, CDR1 is SGHTA and CDR2 is FQGTGA. V gave up 4 bases and J gave up 6 bases; unmatched junction bases: 9. This CDR3 reads CASSSPGQGKAGELFF. The CDR3 coding sequence is TGTGCCAGCAGCTCTCCGGGACAGGGAAAGGCCGGGGAGCTGTTTTTT. The full variable domain, completed using reference TRBV7-3 and TRBJ2-2, is GAGVSQTPSNKVTEKGKYVELRCDPISGHTALYWYRQSLGQGPEFLIYFQGTGAADDSGLPNDRFFAVRPEGSVSTLKIQRTERGDSAVYLCASSSPGQGKAGELFFGEGSRLTVL.

This rearrangement joins TRBV19 to TRBJ2-3, with D possibly TRBD1 on 5 matching bases. The germline CDR1 and CDR2 sequences are LNHDA and SQIVND (reference sequence). The V and J ends lost 10 bases and 4 bases respectively, with 21 bases between them. The CDR3 loop spans 15 amino acids. This CDR3 is CATQQGAGYSDTQYF. CDR3 nucleotides: TGTGCCACCCAACAAGGGGCCGGATACTCAGATACGCAGTATTTT.

The rearrangement joins TRBV27 to TRBJ2-7; 12 bases agree with TRBD2. V shed 5 bases, J shed 3 bases, and the junction held 5 bases outside the gene matches. Germline loops: CDR1 MNHEY, CDR2 SMNVEV (reference sequence). The CDR3 runs 15 residues. CDR3 DNA sequence: TGTGCCAGCAGTCAGACTAGCGGGAGACGCTACGAGCAGTACTTC. The encoded protein is CASSQTSGRRYEQYF.

The CDR3 spells CASTTVETQYF. CDR3 DNA: TGTGCCAGCACGACGGTCGAGACCCAGTACTTC. The genes are TRBV27 and TRBJ2-5, with D unresolved. Germline lookup yields CDR1 MNHEY and CDR2 SMNVEV (reference sequence). V was cut by 7 bases and J by 5 bases, with 8 bases left in between. The CDR3 covers 11 residues.

The chain joins TRBV6-1 to TRBJ2-5; TRBD2 might be the D (5 bases). CDR3 size: 14 residues. Germline loops: CDR1 MNHNS, CDR2 SASEGT. V was clipped by 7 bases and J by 2 bases, with 14 bases between them. This CDR3 is CASTASTIQETQYF. CDR3 bases: TGTGCCAGCACGGCTAGCACAATTCAAGAGACCCAGTACTTC.

The chain combines TRBV6-5 with TRBJ2-1; the D gene is possibly TRBD2 (6 bases). The CDR3 has 15 amino acids. CDR1 and CDR2 (germline): MNHEY, SVGAGI. The V and J ends lost 2 bases and 6 bases respectively, with 14 bases between them. In DNA form, the CDR3 reads TGTGCCAGCAGTTACAGTTATCGGACTACCAATGAGCAGTTCTTC. As protein: CASSYSYRTTNEQFF.

The J gene is TRBJ2-2, the V gene TRBV28, with 9 bases that match TRBD1. J lost 3 bases, V lost 1 base, and 3 bases had no gene match. Germline assignment: CDR1 MDHEN and CDR2 SYDVKM. The CDR3 has 16 amino acids. Written as DNA, the CDR3 is TGTGCCAGCAGTTTATTCGGGACAGGGTACACCGGGGAGCTGTTTTTT. It yields the protein CASSLFGTGYTGELFF.

This clone was detected only once. This chain connects TRBV6-1 to TRBJ2-3; D might be TRBD2 (6 bases). V lost 6 bases to trimming and J lost 7 bases, with 11 bases between them. Germline CDR1 MNHNS, CDR2 SASEGT. The CDR3 length is 12 residues. CDR3 in DNA: TGTGCCAGCAGAAAACTAGCAAATACGCAGTATTTT. Its translation is CASRKLANTQYF.

This sequence joins TRBV10-3 and TRBJ2-7; TRBD2 matches 7 bases. This CDR3 contains 13 residues. Germline CDR1 and CDR2: ENHRY and SYGVKD. J gave up 5 bases and V 8 bases, and 9 bases lay outside the gene matches. For the CDR3, the DNA is TGTGCCATCTCAAGGGCGGGAGATAACGAGCAGTACTTC. Amino acid sequence: CAISRAGDNEQYF.

J is TRBJ1-2 and V is TRBV5-4, with 9 bases matching TRBD1. CDR3 length equals 13 residues. The germline CDR1 and CDR2 sequences are SGHNT and YYREEE (reference sequence). J was trimmed by 7 bases and V by 4 bases; bases with no gene match: 5. The chain's CDR3 is CASSRQGEGGYTF. CDR3 nucleotide sequence: TGTGCCAGCAGCCGACAGGGGGAGGGTGGCTACACCTTC.

This clone has more than one count but fewer than ten. The chain uses TRBV27 and TRBJ2-7; TRBD1 matches 7 bases. This CDR3 has 14 residues. Germline CDR1 MNHEY, CDR2 SMNVEV (reference sequence). The J segment lost 2 bases and the V segment lost 5 bases, leaving 6 bases of the junction unmatched. The CDR3 nucleotides read TGTGCCAGCAGTGTTGGGACAGCTGCCTACGAGCAGTACTTC. It codes for CASSVGTAAYEQYF.

This clone was seen only once. The V gene is TRBV28, the J gene TRBJ2-1; possible D gene TRBD2, 6 bases. The CDR3 extends over 15 amino acids. Germline lookup yields CDR1 MDHEN and CDR2 SYDVKM. Trimming cost V 4 bases and J 4 bases, with 14 bases left between them. The DNA of the CDR3 is TGTGCCAGCAGTTACAGACTAGGGAATTACAATGAGCAGTTCTTC. Its translation: CASSYRLGNYNEQFF.

The chain joins TRBV19 to TRBJ1-5; possibly TRBD1 for D (5 bases). CDR3 size: 15 residues. Germline V CDR1 and CDR2: LNHDA, SQIVND (reference sequence). Trimming stripped 2 bases from V and 4 bases from J, with 12 bases between. DNA of the CDR3: TGTGCCAGTAGTATATCAGGGTCTGGGAATCAGCCCCAGCATTTT. It encodes CASSISGSGNQPQHF.

V is TRBV5-4 and J is TRBJ1-3; TRBD1 is a possible D gene (5 bases). Trimming removed 0 bases at V and 4 bases at J, with 14 bases between. Per germline, CDR1 SGHNT and CDR2 YYREEE (reference sequence). The length of the CDR3 is 16 residues. CDR3 protein: CASSLGVGPSGNTIYF. The CDR3 DNA follows: TGTGCCAGCAGCTTGGGGGTGGGGCCCTCGGGAAACACCATATATTTT.

The J gene is TRBJ1-5, the V gene TRBV15; TRBD1 is a possible D gene (5 bases). V was clipped by 0 bases and J by 7 bases, with 19 bases between them. The CDR3 is 17 amino acids. Germline V gene lookup returns CDR1 LNHNV and CDR2 YYDKDF (reference sequence). The CDR3 is CATSRDMAGTSMQPQHF. CDR3 DNA: TGTGCCACCAGCAGAGATATGGCGGGGACCTCTATGCAGCCCCAGCATTTT.

V and J are TRBV9 and TRBJ2-3; D might be TRBD2 (5 bases). Trimming took off 0 bases at V and 0 bases at J, with 8 bases between the two ends. Germline V gene data show CDR1 as SGDLS and CDR2 as YYNGEE. The CDR3 loop spans 15 amino acids. CDR3 amino acids: CASSVGSASTDTQYF. CDR3 DNA: TGTGCCAGCAGCGTAGGTAGCGCAAGCACAGATACGCAGTATTTT.

This clone showed up just once. This chain connects TRBV2 to TRBJ1-5, with 12 bases lining up with TRBD1. The V gene end was trimmed by 4 bases and the J gene end by 4 bases; junction bases not matched to a gene: 2. Germline values: CDR1 SNHLY, CDR2 FYNNEI. CDR3 length: 15 amino acids. The CDR3 spells CASSGDRGLNQPQHF. CDR3 nucleotides: TGTGCCAGCAGTGGGGACAGGGGGCTTAATCAGCCCCAGCATTTT.

This chain links TRBV10-3 with TRBJ1-1; the D is unclear. The germline gives CDR1 ENHRY, CDR2 SYGVKD. This CDR3 has 16 residues. The germline V and J ends were trimmed by 4 bases and 5 bases, with 20 bases remaining between them. The CDR3 DNA sequence: TGTGCCATCAGTGCCTCCTCGGGTTTTACTCGTACTGAAGCTTTCTTT. It yields the protein CAISASSGFTRTEAFF.

The genes are TRBV6-5 and TRBJ2-7, with 7 bases identical to TRBD1. CDR1 and CDR2 from the germline V gene are MNHEY and SVGAGI. Trimming at V came to 10 bases and at J to 6 bases, leaving 9 bases not matched to a gene. This CDR3 contains 12 residues. CDR3 loop: CATGVGTAEQYF. Written as DNA, the CDR3 is TGTGCCACCGGGGTAGGGACAGCCGAGCAGTACTTC.